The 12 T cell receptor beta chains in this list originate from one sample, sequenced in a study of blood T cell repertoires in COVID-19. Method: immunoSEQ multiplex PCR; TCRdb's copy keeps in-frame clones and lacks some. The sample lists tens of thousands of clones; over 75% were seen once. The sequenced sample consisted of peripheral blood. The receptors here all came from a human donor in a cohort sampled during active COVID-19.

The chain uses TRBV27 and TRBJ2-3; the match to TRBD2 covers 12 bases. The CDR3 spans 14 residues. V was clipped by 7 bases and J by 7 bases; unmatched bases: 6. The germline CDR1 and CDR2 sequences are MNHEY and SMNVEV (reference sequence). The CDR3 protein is CASTPSGRENTQYF. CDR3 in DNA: TGTGCCAGCACGCCTAGCGGGAGGGAGAATACGCAGTATTTT.

The CDR3 DNA sequence: TGTGCCAGCAGCCAAGAGAGGGGGCGCGATGAAAAACTGTTTTTT. Translating it yields CASSQERGRDEKLFF. The chain is built from TRBV4-2 and TRBJ1-4; TRBD1 aligns across 7 bases. CDR1 is LGHNA, CDR2 YNFKEQ, per germline. The CDR3 loop spans 15 amino acids. After removal of 0 bases from V and 6 bases from J, the junction contained 4 bases not matched to a gene.

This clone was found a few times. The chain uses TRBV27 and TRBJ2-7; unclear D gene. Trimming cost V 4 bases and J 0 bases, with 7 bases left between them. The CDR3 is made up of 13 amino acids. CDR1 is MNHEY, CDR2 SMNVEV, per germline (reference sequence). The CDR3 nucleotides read TGTGCCAGCAGTTCGACTCGCTCCTACGAGCAGTACTTC. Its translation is CASSSTRSYEQYF.

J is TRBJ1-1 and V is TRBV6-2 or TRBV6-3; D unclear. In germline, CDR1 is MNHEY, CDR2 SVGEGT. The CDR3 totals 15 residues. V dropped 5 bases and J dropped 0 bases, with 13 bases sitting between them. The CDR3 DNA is TGTGCCAGCAGTCGCGGCATGGTGATGAACACTGAAGCTTTCTTT. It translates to CASSRGMVMNTEAFF.

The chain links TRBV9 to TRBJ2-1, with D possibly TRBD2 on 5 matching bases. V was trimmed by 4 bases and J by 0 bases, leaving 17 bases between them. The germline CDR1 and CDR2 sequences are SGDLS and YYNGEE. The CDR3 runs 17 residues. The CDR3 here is CASSSTLRSGSYNEQFF. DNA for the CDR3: TGTGCCAGCAGCTCGACCCTACGGAGCGGCTCCTACAATGAGCAGTTCTTC.

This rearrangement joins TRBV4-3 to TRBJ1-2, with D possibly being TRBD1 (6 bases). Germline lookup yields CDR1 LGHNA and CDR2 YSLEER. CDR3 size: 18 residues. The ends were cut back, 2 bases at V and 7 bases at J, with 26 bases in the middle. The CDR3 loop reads CASSQRVGTPPSPLGYTF. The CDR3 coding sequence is TGCGCCAGCAGCCAAAGAGTGGGGACACCGCCTAGCCCCCTTGGCTACACCTTC.

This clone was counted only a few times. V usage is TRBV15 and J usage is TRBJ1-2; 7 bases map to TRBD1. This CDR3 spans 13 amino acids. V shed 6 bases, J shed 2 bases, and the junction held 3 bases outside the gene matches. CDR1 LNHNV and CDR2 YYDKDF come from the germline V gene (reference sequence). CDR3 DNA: TGTGCCACCAGAGGGGGCGGGAACTATGGCTACACCTTC. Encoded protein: CATRGGGNYGYTF. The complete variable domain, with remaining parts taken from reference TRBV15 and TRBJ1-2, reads DAMVIQNPRYQVTQFGKPVTLSCSQTLNHNVMYWYQQKSSQAPKLLFHYYDKDFNNEADTPDNFQSRRPNTSFCFLDIRSPGLGDTAMYLCATRGGGNYGYTFGSGTRLTVV.

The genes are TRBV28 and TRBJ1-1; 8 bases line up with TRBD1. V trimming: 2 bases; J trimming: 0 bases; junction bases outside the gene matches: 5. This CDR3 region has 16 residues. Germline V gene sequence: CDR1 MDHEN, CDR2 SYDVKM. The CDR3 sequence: CASSLGTGFMNTEAFF. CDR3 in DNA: TGTGCCAGCAGTTTAGGGACAGGTTTTATGAACACTGAAGCTTTCTTT.

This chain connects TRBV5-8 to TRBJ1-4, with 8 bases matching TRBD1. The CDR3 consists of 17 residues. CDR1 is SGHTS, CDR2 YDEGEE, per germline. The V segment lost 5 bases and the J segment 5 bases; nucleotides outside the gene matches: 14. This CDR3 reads CASSLTRTGPFNEKLFF. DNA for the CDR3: TGTGCCAGCAGTCTTACCCGGACAGGGCCATTCAATGAAAAACTGTTTTTT.

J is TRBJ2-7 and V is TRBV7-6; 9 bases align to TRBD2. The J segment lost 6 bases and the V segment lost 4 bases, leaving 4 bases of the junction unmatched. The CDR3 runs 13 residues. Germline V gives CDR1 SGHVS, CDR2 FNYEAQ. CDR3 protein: CASSSAGGAEQYF. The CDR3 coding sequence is TGTGCCAGCAGCTCCGCGGGAGGGGCCGAGCAGTACTTC.

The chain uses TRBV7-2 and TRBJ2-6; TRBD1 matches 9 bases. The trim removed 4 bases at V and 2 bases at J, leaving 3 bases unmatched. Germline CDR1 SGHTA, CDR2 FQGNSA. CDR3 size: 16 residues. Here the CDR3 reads CASSSQGAAGANVLTF. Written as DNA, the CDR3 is TGTGCCAGCAGCTCACAGGGGGCGGCTGGGGCCAACGTCCTGACTTTC.

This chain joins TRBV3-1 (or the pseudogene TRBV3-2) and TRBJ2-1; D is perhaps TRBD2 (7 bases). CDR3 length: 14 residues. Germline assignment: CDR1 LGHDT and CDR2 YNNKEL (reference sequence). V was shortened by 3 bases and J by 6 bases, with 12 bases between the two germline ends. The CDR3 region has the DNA TGTGCCAGCAGCCAGGGGGAGGGGGTCAATGAGCAGTTCTTC. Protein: CASSQGEGVNEQFF.